The 15 T cell receptor beta chains listed next were all sequenced from one sample in a study of blood T cell repertoires in COVID-19 (dated by TCRdb to 2020 to 2022). The library was obtained by the immunoSEQ multiplex PCR assay. TCRdb provides this immuneACCESS table in a form limited to in-frame rearrangements. Some clones are lacking; in checked studies, under half of them reflect an unresolved V gene, and why the rest are absent is not known. Within this sample are 250,000 or so clones, with around nine tenths of them counted one time only. The ten largest make up about 8.7% of the sample. Sequencing input: peripheral blood. The receptors were sampled from a man in his forties or fifties with active or convalescent COVID-19.

The chain couples TRBV7-8 to TRBJ2-7; D unclear. The V end was cut by 3 bases, the J end by 4 bases, with 4 bases between. Germline CDR1 reads SGHVS; CDR2 reads FQNEAQ. This CDR3 contains 11 residues. In DNA form, the CDR3 reads TGTGCCAGCAGCTTTCGGTACGAGCAGTACTTC. Its protein product is CASSFRYEQYF.

This clone occurred a few times. This CDR3 reads CASASEGYNEQFF. The CDR3 DNA sequence: TGTGCCAGCGCGTCGGAGGGTTACAATGAGCAGTTCTTC. This chain connects TRBV6-5 to TRBJ2-1; TRBD2 is a possible D gene (6 bases). The CDR3 has 13 amino acids. In germline, CDR1 is MNHEY, CDR2 SVGAGI. Trimming left V 8 bases short and J 4 bases short, with 12 bases between.

The chain links TRBV5-1 to TRBJ2-7, with 8 bases aligning to TRBD1. V shed 0 bases and J 6 bases; nucleotides not matched to a gene: 5. CDR1 is SGHRS and CDR2 is YFSETQ in the germline V gene. This CDR3 has 14 amino acids. Written as DNA, the CDR3 is TGCGCCAGCAGCTTGGACAGGGGGTTAAGCGAGCAGTACTTC. The encoded protein is CASSLDRGLSEQYF.

The chain couples TRBV24-1 to TRBJ1-5; no clear D gene. The V and J ends lost 12 bases and 4 bases respectively, with 15 bases between them. The CDR3 has 13 residues. Germline V lookup: CDR1 KGHDR, CDR2 SFDVKD. CDR3 in DNA: TGTGCCCCCTCGGCGGGGAAGAATCAGCCCCAGCATTTT. Protein sequence: CAPSAGKNQPQHF.

The V and J genes are TRBV30 and TRBJ2-1; D is unresolved. This CDR3 has 11 residues. V lost 4 bases to trimming and J lost 9 bases, with 10 bases between them. From germline, CDR1 is GTSNPN and CDR2 SVGIG (reference sequence). CDR3 sequence reads: CAWTGLVEQFF. The CDR3 DNA follows: TGTGCCTGGACAGGTTTGGTTGAGCAGTTCTTC. The full variable domain, completed using reference TRBV30 and TRBJ2-1, is SQTIHQWPATLVQPVGSPLSLECTVEGTSNPNLYWYRQAAGRGLQLLFYSVGIGQISSEVPQNLSASRPQDRQFILSSKKLLLSDSGFYLCAWTGLVEQFFGPGTRLTVL.

J is TRBJ2-1 and V is TRBV12-3 or TRBV12-4; D gene uncertain. The CDR3 runs to 12 residues. V lost 6 bases and J lost 7, with 10 bases in between. CDR3 sequence (DNA): TGTGCCAGCAGGGCTCCGAGGAATGAGCAGTTCTTC. Protein: CASRAPRNEQFF.

The chain recombines TRBV5-4 with TRBJ1-1; D not resolved. The CDR3 spans 12 residues. V was clipped by 3 bases and J by 11 bases, with 14 bases between them. The V gene's germline CDR1 is SGHNT and CDR2 YYREEE (reference sequence). Written as DNA, the CDR3 is TGTGCCAGCAGCTCGGACTCCTTCGAGGCTTTCTTT. The encoded protein is CASSSDSFEAFF.

Only a few counts were recorded for this clone. The chain recombines TRBV30 with TRBJ1-6, with 7 positions matching TRBD1. Germline-derived CDR1 and CDR2 are GTSNPN and SVGIG (reference sequence). The CDR3 length is 16 residues. V gave up 4 bases and J gave up 3 bases; unmatched junction bases: 9. The CDR3, as DNA: TGTGCCTGGACAGGGGCAGGGGGGAACTATAATTCACCCCTCCACTTT. Its protein product is CAWTGAGGNYNSPLHF.

V usage is TRBV30 and J usage is TRBJ1-1; TRBD1 matches at 8 bases. Germline V gene data show CDR1 as GTSNPN and CDR2 as SVGIG (reference sequence). CDR3 length equals 15 residues. V shed 2 bases, J shed 5 bases, and the junction held 10 bases outside the gene matches. CDR3 DNA: TGTGCCTGGAGTTTACAAGGACAGGGAGGGACTGAAGCTTTCTTT. Its protein product is CAWSLQGQGGTEAFF.

The chain employs TRBV13 and TRBJ1-2; 8 nucleotides align to TRBD1. V was pared by 4 bases and J by 8 bases, with 12 bases of the junction left unmatched. This CDR3 has 15 residues. CDR1 and CDR2 from the germline V gene are PRHDT and FYEKMQ (reference sequence). The CDR3 reads CASSSGQGLQEGYTF. The DNA of the CDR3 is TGTGCCAGCAGCTCCGGACAGGGACTCCAGGAAGGCTACACCTTC.

This chain links TRBV1 with TRBJ2-5; TRBD1, the table's D call, was not compared with the DNA. TRBV1 is assigned pseudogene status. CDR3 length: 13 amino acids. The CDR3 DNA sequence: TGCACCAGCAGGGGACAGCTACAAGAGACCCAGTACTTC. Translation: CTSRGQLQETQYF.

This clone was seen only a few times. This chain joins TRBV11-2 and TRBJ1-1, with D unresolved. V was cut by 2 bases and J by 1 base, with 8 bases left in between. CDR3 size: 14 residues. Germline V CDR1 and CDR2: SGHAT, FQNNGV. CDR3 in DNA: TGTGCCAGCAGCTTACGGGTAACGAACACTGAAGCTTTCTTT. This gives the protein CASSLRVTNTEAFF.

The rearrangement links TRBV4-2 to TRBJ2-5; D gene unclear. Trimming stripped 1 base from V and 5 bases from J, with 20 bases between. The CDR3 has 17 residues. Germline V gene lookup returns CDR1 LGHNA and CDR2 YNFKEQ. CDR3 sequence (DNA): TGTGCCAGCAGCCAAGGGCTCCTCTCATCTCACCCCGAGACCCAGTACTTC. Protein sequence: CASSQGLLSSHPETQYF.

J is TRBJ2-2 and V is TRBV24-1, with 14 bases that match TRBD2. J gave up 5 bases and V 4 bases, and 8 bases lay outside the gene matches. Germline assignment: CDR1 KGHDR and CDR2 SFDVKD. This CDR3 has 18 amino acids. CDR3 DNA: TGTGCCACCAGTGACCTCTCCGGGACTAGCGGGAGAACCGGGGAGCTGTTTTTT. Translated, it gives CATSDLSGTSGRTGELFF.

This clone was counted a single time. V and J are TRBV4-1 and TRBJ2-5, with a possible D match to TRBD1 (6 bases). Deletions cut 6 bases from V and 1 base from J, with 9 bases between. Germline assignment: CDR1 MGHRA and CDR2 YSYEKL. This CDR3 has 13 amino acids. Written as DNA, the CDR3 is TGCGCCAGCAGTTACAGGGTCCAAGAGACCCAGTACTTC. Amino acids: CASSYRVQETQYF.